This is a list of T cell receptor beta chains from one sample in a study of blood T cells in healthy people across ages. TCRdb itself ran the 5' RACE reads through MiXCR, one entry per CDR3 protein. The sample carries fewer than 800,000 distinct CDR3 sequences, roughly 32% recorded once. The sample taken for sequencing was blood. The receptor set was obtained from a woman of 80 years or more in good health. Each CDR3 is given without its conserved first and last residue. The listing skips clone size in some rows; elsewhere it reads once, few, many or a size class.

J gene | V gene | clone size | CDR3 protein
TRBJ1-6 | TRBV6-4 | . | ASSDIRGSPPLH
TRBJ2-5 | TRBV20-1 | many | SASEPAGGPGTQY
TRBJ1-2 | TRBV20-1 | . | SARGQAVDGYT
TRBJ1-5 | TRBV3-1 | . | ASSQDGRYQPQH
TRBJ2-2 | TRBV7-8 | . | ASIDRGGHTGELF
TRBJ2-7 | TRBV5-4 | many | ASSLRGLAGAGEQY
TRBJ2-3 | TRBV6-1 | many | ASRTGSSTDTQY
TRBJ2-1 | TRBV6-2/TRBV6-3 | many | ASSYILGQGVSYNEQF
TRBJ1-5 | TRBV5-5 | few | ASSLMGGLSNQPQH
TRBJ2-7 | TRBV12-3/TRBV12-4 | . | ASSPGLSRSYEQY
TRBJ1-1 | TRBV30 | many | AWSVDRNTEAF
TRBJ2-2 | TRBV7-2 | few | ASSLAGQPNTGELF
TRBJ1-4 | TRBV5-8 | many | ASSLQGFNEKLF
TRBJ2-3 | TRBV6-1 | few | ASSGRTENTDTQY
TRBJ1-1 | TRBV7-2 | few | ASSPTKQGCTEAF
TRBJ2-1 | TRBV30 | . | AWSVTGTGNEQF
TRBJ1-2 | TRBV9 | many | ASSGARGYT
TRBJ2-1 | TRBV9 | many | ASSARRGAYNEQF
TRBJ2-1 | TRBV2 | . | ASSERGGGQILYNEQF
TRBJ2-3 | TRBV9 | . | ASSFRPADTQY
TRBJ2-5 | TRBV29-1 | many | SVVEGGETQY
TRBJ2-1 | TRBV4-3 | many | ASSQRGTDNEQF
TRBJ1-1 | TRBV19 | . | ATRGRINTEAF
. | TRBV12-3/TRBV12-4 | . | ASSFSIQTVGNEQY
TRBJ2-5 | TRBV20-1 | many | SANHNEQETQY
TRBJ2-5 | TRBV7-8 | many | ASSNRDRKETQY
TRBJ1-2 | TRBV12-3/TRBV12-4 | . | ASSLFLDRGSYGYT
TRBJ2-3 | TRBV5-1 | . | ASSPQRDRGTDTQY
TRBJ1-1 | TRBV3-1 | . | ASSPGRGKPF
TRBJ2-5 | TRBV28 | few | ASSPTPKETQY
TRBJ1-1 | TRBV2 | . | ASRPDRRATEAF
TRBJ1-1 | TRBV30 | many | AWSRGVEAF
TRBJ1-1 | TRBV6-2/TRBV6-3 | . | ASSYSRGHNTEAF
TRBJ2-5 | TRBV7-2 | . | ASSLAYGDQETQY
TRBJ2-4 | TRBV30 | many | AWSVQGRMAKNIQY
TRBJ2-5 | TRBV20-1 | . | SVRRGGRGETQY
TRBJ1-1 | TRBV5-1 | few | ASSLSGEDTEAF
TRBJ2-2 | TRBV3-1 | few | ASRRQGDTGELF
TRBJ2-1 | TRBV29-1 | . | SANPGGSNEQF
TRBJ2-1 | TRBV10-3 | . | AISTGTSNEQF
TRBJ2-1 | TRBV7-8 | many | ASSSLAGGSYNEQF
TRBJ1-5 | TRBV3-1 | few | ASSQGGLGGQPQH
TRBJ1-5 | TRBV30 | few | AWSVRGFQPQH
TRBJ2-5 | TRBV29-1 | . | SVGPGETQY
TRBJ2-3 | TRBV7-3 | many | ASSLSLAGMGTQY
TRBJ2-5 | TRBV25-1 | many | ASSESGSAGETQY
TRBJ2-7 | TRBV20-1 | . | SATRGIRYEQY
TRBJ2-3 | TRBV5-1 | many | ASSLDGGWSTDTQY
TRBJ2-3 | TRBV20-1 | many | SAEHLGDTQY
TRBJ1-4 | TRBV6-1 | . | ASSGNTGTNEKLF
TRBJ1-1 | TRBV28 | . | ASSLLVGAVNTEAF
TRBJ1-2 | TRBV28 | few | ASSSPGGGEDGYT
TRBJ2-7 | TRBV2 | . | ASRKYNEQY
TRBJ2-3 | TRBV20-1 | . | SAAKDTTGELY
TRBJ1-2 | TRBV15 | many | ATSFGYT
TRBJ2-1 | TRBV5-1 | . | ASSSGTSGQAYNEQF
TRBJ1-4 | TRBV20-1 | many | SALGQGAYGTNEKLF
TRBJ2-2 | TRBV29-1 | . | SVVVGNTGELF
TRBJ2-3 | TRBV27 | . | ASRGSGMDTQY